These 8 T cell receptor beta chains originate from one sample sequenced in a study of blood T cell repertoires in COVID-19 (TCRdb year 2020). Libraries came from the immunoSEQ multiplex PCR assay. TCRdb took over this immuneACCESS table, retaining in-frame rearrangements with V and J assigned. Such tables are incomplete; in checked studies, under half of the missing clones stem from an unresolved V gene, and the remainder is unexplained. Recorded for this sample are nearly 80,000 clones; 82% of them occurred a single time. The ten largest clones capture 36% of the sample. Specimen: peripheral blood. These receptors were collected from a woman in her seventies with acute or convalescent COVID-19.

The chain links TRBV18 to TRBJ2-1, with 7 positions matching TRBD2. The CDR3 sequence is 13 residues long. Losses at the gene ends were 5 bases for V and 6 bases for J; bases not matched to a gene: 4. Germline lookup yields CDR1 KGHSH and CDR2 LQKENI. DNA for the CDR3: TGTGCCAGCTCAAGCGGGGTGGGCAATGAGCAGTTCTTC. Translation gives CASSSGVGNEQFF.

The chain couples TRBV24-1 to TRBJ1-4; D perhaps matches TRBD1 (5 bases). This CDR3 contains 13 residues. V dropped 5 bases and J dropped 8 bases, with 11 bases sitting between them. CDR1 is KGHDR, CDR2 SFDVKD, per germline. CDR3 in amino acids: CATSAWGSEKLFF. The CDR3 coding sequence is TGTGCCACCAGTGCATGGGGCTCGGAAAAACTGTTTTTT.

This clone is a singleton in its sample. The chain has TRBV25-1 and TRBJ1-3, with unresolved D. The CDR3 is 17 amino acids. V was cut by 0 bases and J by 2 bases, with 14 bases left in between. Germline lookup yields CDR1 MGHDK and CDR2 SYGVNS. CDR3: CASSEYLQTSTGNTIYF. For the CDR3, the DNA is TGTGCCAGCAGTGAATATCTCCAGACAAGTACTGGAAACACCATATATTTT.

The chain combines TRBV19 with TRBJ2-5, with 7 bases that match TRBD2. V lost 7 bases to trimming and J lost 5 bases; unmatched junction nucleotides: 13. The CDR3 is 15 amino acids. Germline V gene lookup returns CDR1 LNHDA and CDR2 SQIVND (reference sequence). The CDR3 region is CASTGRREGRETQYF. CDR3 nucleotide sequence: TGTGCCAGTACCGGCAGGAGGGAGGGCCGGGAGACCCAGTACTTC.

This CDR3 reads CASGHGGGAMPTEAFF. CDR3 nucleotide sequence: TGTGCCAGCGGCCATGGAGGGGGCGCGATGCCGACTGAAGCTTTCTTT. This chain connects TRBV27 to TRBJ1-1, with 7 bases identical to TRBD1. V lost 8 bases and J lost 5; bases outside the gene matches: 17. Per the germline V gene, CDR1 is MNHEY and CDR2 is SMNVEV (reference sequence). The CDR3 contains 16 residues.

The genes are TRBV19 and TRBJ2-3; 9 positions match TRBD1. Trimming at V came to 5 bases and at J to 3 bases, leaving 3 bases not matched to a gene. This CDR3 is built from 14 residues. Germline V gene lookup returns CDR1 LNHDA and CDR2 SQIVND (reference sequence). This chain's CDR3 is CASSEDRGTDTQYF. CDR3 bases: TGTGCCAGTAGTGAGGACAGGGGAACAGATACGCAGTATTTT. Full variable domain (outside the CDR3, taken from reference TRBV19 and TRBJ2-3): DGGITQSPKYLFRKEGQNVTLSCEQNLNHDAMYWYRQDPGQGLRLIYYSQIVNDFQKGDIAEGYSVSREKKESFPLTVTSAQKNPTAFYLCASSEDRGTDTQYFGPGTRLTVL.

This chain joins TRBV10-2 and TRBJ2-7; 9 bases are shared with TRBD2. The germline CDR1 and CDR2 sequences are WSHSY and SAAADI. The CDR3 covers 14 residues. Trimming at V came to 2 bases and at J to 4 bases, leaving 3 bases not matched to a gene. Here the CDR3 reads CASSEVAGVYEQYF. The DNA for the CDR3 is TGCGCCAGCAGTGAGGTAGCGGGGGTATACGAGCAGTACTTC.

Points on this clone: A read error may account for a junction end that differs from germline. The J gene is TRBJ1-2, the V gene TRBV3-1 (or the pseudogene TRBV3-2); D might be TRBD1 (5 bases). The germline CDR1 and CDR2 sequences are LGHDT and YNNKEL (reference sequence). The CDR3 is 13 residues long. CDR3 nucleotides: TGTGCCAGCAGCCAAGGGACAAGCCTTACCCTTGTCTTC. Translated: CASSQGTSLTLVF.